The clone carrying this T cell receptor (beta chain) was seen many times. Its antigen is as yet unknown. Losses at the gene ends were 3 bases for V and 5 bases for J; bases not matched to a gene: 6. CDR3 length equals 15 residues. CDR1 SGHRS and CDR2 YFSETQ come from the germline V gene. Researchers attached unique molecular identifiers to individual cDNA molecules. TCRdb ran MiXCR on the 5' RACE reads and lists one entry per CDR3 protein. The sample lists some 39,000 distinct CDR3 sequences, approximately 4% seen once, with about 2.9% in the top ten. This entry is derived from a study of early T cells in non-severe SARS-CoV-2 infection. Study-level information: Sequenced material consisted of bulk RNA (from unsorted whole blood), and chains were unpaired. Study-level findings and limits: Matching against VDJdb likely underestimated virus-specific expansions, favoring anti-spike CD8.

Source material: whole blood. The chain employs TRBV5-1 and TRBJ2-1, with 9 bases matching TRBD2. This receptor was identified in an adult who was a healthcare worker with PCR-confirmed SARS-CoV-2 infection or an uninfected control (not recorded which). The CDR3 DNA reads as TGCGCCAGCAGCTGGCCTAGCGGGGTGAACAATGAGCAGTTCTTC. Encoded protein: CASSWPSGVNNEQFF.